This T cell receptor (beta chain) was documented in a study of spatial heterogeneity in lung cancer. Documented time point: sample taken at primary tumor resection. Whole RNA from tumor, nontumor lung or frozen PBMC was sequenced unsorted. The study, taken as a whole, reports: Follow-up blood showed ubiquitous expanded tumor TCRs less than blood at resection did.

CDR3 length: 14 amino acids. Germline CDR1 SGHTA, CDR2 FQGNSA. Trimming left V 2 bases short and J 2 bases short, with 9 bases between. A note on this clonotype: The antigen remains undetermined.

Every molecule of TCR cDNA had its own unique molecular identifier. TCRdb processed the 5' RACE reads anew with MiXCR; each CDR3 protein has one entry. Found here are approximately 52,000 distinct CDR3 sequences, around 7% of them singletons; the top ten hold about 3.1%. The TCR comes from a female donor with early-stage non-small cell lung cancer. The chain couples TRBV7-2 to TRBJ1-2; tentative D call: TRBD1 (5 bases). Sequenced material: PBMCs, taken at surgery. The CDR3 sequence: CASSLSAGNYGYTF. DNA for the CDR3: TGTGCCAGCAGCTTATCGGCAGGGAACTATGGCTACACCTTC.